This TCR beta chain was identified during a study of T-cell memory formation after mild COVID-19. The CDR3 has 15 residues. Germline V gene data show CDR1 as MNHEY and CDR2 as SVGAGI. Losses at the gene ends were 6 bases for V and 2 bases for J; bases not matched to a gene: 7. Study-wide results and caveats: Pre-infection memory showed some responding clones, and this suggested that cross-reactive memory joined.

A single record per CDR3 protein comes from TCRdb applying MiXCR to the 5' RACE reads. The sample lists under 700,000 distinct CDR3 sequences; about a fifth were seen once. This clonotype was found a few times. Its antigen is currently unknown. Sequencing was performed on PBMCs or a T cell subset sorted from them (not recorded which). The chain is built from TRBV6-5 and TRBJ2-5, with 9 bases identical to TRBD2. The sequence came from an adult woman who had mild COVID-19 (a few samples of this study predate the infection). Cell type and time point are not known. CDR3 sequence (DNA): TGTGCCAGCAGCCCCAGACTAGCGGTACAAGAGACCCAGTACTTC. Translating it yields CASSPRLAVQETQYF.